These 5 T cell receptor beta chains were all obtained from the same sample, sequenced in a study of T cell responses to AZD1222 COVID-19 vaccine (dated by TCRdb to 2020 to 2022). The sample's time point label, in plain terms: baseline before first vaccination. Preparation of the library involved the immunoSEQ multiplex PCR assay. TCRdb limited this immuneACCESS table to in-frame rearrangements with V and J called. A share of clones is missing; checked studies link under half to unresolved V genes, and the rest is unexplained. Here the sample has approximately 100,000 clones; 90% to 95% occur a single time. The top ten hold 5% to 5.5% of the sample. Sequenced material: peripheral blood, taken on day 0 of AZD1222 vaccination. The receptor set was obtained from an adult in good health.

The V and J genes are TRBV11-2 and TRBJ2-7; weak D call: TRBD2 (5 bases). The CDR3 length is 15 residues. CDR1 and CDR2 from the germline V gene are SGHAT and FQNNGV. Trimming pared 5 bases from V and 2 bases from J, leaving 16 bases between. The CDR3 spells CASSGERVYPYEQYF. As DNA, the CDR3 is TGTGCCAGCAGCGGGGAGCGCGTCTATCCCTACGAGCAGTACTTC.

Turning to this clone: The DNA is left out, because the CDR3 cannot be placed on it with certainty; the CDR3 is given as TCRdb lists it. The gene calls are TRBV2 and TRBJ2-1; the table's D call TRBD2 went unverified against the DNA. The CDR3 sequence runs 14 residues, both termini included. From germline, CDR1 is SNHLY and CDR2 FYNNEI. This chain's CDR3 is CASSVASGSPEGFF.

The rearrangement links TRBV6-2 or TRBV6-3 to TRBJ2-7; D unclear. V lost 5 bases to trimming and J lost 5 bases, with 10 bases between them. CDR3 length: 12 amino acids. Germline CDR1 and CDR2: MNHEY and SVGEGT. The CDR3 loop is CASSQRIHEQYF. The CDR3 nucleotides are TGTGCCAGCAGTCAGCGAATCCACGAGCAGTACTTC.

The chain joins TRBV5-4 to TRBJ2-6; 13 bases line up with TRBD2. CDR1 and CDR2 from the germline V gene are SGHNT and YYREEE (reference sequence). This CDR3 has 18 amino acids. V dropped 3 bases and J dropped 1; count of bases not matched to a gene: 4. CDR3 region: CASSSGLAGRSGANVLTF. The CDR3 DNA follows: TGTGCCAGCAGCTCGGGACTAGCGGGAAGGTCTGGGGCCAACGTCCTGACTTTC.

The CDR3 bases are TGTGCCAGCAGCTCCCGACTAGCGGGGCAAGAGACCCAGTACTTC. Encoded protein: CASSSRLAGQETQYF. This rearrangement joins TRBV11-3 to TRBJ2-5, with 11 bases matching TRBD2. V shed 4 bases, J shed 2 bases, and the junction held 3 bases outside the gene matches. In germline, CDR1 is SGHNT, CDR2 YENEEA. The CDR3 contains 15 residues.